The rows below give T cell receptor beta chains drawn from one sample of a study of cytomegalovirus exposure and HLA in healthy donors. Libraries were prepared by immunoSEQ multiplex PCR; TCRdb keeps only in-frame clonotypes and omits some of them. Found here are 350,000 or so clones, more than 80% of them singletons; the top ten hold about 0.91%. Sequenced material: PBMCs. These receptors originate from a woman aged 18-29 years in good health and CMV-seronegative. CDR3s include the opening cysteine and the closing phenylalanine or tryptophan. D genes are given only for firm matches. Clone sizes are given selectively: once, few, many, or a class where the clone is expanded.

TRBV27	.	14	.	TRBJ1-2	CASSPLGESHGYTF	TGTGCCAGCAGTCCCCTCGGGGAGTCCCATGGCTACACCTTC
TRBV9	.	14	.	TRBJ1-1	CASSSLSLGTEAFF	TGTGCCAGCAGCTCCTTATCCCTCGGGACTGAAGCTTTCTTT
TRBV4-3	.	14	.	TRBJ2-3	CASSHGPGTDTQYF	TGCGCCAGCAGCCATGGCCCGGGAACAGATACGCAGTATTTT
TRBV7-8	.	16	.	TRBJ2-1	CASSLNFQGSYNEQFF	TGTGCCAGCAGCTTGAACTTCCAGGGTTCCTACAATGAGCAGTTCTTC
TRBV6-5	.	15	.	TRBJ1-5	CASSYSFQVNQPQHF	TGTGCCAGCAGTTACTCATTCCAGGTCAATCAGCCCCAGCATTTT
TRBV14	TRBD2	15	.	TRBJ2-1	CASSHSSGRGSEQFF	TGTGCCAGCAGCCACTCTAGCGGGAGGGGATCTGAGCAGTTCTTC
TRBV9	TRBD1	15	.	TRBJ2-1	CASSVTGDLVVEQFF	TGTGCCAGCAGCGTAACAGGGGATTTAGTGGTTGAGCAGTTCTTC
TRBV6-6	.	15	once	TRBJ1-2	CASSYSRTDPYGYTF	TGTGCCAGCAGTTACTCAAGGACAGATCCCTATGGCTACACCTTC
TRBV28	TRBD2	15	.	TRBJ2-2	CASSFSMGGPGELFF	TGTGCCAGCAGTTTCAGTATGGGAGGGCCCGGGGAGCTGTTTTTT
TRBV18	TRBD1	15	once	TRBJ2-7	CASSPGYRGPDEQYF	TGTGCCAGCTCACCTGGGTACAGGGGCCCCGACGAGCAGTACTTC
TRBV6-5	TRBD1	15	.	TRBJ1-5	CASSYAWTGNQPQHF	TGTGCCAGCAGTTACGCCTGGACAGGTAATCAGCCCCAGCATTTT
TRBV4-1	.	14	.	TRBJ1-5	CASSQEQGNQPQHF	TGCGCCAGCAGCCAAGAACAGGGCAATCAGCCCCAGCATTTT
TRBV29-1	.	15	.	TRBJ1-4	CSVEDRRTNNEKLFF	TGCAGCGTTGAAGATCGGCGGACAAATAATGAAAAACTGTTTTTT
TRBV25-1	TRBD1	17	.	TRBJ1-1	CASSEWGDGTENTEAFF	TGTGCCAGCAGTGAATGGGGGGATGGGACAGAGAACACTGAAGCTTTCTTT
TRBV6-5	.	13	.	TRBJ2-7	CASSYFQDGEQYF	TGTGCCAGCAGTTACTTCCAGGATGGAGAGCAGTACTTC
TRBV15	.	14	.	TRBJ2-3	CATSRGQHTDTQYF	TGTGCCACCAGCAGAGGACAGCACACAGATACGCAGTATTTT
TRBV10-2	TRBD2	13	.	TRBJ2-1	CASTGLASLELFF	TGCGCCAGCACGGGACTAGCGAGCCTCGAGCTGTTCTTC
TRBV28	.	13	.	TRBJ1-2	CASSLGRNYGYTF	TGTGCCAGCAGTTTAGGGAGGAACTATGGCTACACCTTC
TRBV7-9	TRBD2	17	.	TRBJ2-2	CASSYRQTTSGTGELFF	TGTGCCAGCAGCTATCGACAGACGACTAGCGGGACCGGGGAGCTGTTTTTT
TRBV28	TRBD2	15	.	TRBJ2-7	CASTRLKSGRHEQYF	TGTGCCAGCACCCGTTTAAAGAGCGGGAGACACGAGCAGTACTTC
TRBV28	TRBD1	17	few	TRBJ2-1	CASSFPSRTGAYNEQFF	TGTGCCAGCAGTTTTCCCTCCCGGACAGGGGCCTACAATGAGCAGTTCTTC
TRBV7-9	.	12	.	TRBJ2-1	CASSFGLNEQFF	TGTGCCAGCAGCTTCGGGTTAAATGAGCAGTTCTTC
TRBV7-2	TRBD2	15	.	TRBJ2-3	CASSARGLASGTQYF	TGTGCCAGCAGCGCCAGGGGACTAGCCAGCGGTACGCAGTATTTT
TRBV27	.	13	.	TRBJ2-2	CASSLLESGELFF	TGTGCCAGCAGTTTATTAGAATCCGGGGAGCTGTTTTTT
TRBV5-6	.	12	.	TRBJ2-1	CASSGPPNEQFF	TGTGCCAGCAGTGGGCCCCCCAATGAGCAGTTCTTC
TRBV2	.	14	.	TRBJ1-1	CASSAMGSGTEAFF	TGTGCCAGCAGTGCGATGGGGTCGGGGACTGAAGCTTTCTTT
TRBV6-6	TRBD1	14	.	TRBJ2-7	CASNPGQAGYEQYF	TGTGCCAGCAACCCGGGACAGGCGGGTTACGAGCAGTACTTC
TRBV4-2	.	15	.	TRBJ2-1	CASSPRLLSYNEQFF	TGTGCCAGCAGCCCCCGACTTCTCTCCTACAATGAGCAGTTCTTC
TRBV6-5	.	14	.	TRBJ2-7	CASSRPTSSYEQYF	TGTGCCAGCAGCAGACCCACTAGCTCCTACGAGCAGTACTTC
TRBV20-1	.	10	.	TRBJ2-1	CSATREKVIF	TGCAGTGCTACCCGGGAGAAAGTTATCTTC
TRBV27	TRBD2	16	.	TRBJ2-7	CASSPYKLAGVDEQYF	TGTGCCAGCAGTCCGTACAAACTAGCGGGAGTCGACGAGCAGTACTTC
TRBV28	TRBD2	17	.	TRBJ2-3	CASSLPGGLADADTQYF	TGTGCCAGCAGTTTACCGGGGGGACTAGCGGACGCAGATACGCAGTATTTT
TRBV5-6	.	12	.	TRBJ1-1	CASSWGGSEAFF	TGTGCCAGCAGCTGGGGGGGCTCTGAAGCTTTCTTT
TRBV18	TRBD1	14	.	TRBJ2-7	CASSRGQGGYEQYF	TGTGCCAGCTCACGGGGACAGGGAGGGTACGAGCAGTACTTC
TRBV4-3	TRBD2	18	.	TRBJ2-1	CASSQESVAGPNWGEQFF	TGCGCCAGCAGCCAAGAGTCGGTAGCGGGGCCGAACTGGGGTGAGCAGTTCTTC
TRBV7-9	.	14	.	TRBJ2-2	CASRALEGAGELFF	TGTGCCAGCAGGGCATTAGAAGGGGCCGGGGAGCTGTTTTTT
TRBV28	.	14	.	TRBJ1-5	CASSLDSFNQPQHF	TGTGCCAGCAGCCTAGACAGTTTCAATCAGCCCCAGCATTTT
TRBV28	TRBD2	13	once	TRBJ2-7	CASSWGGSYEQYF	TGTGCCAGCAGTTGGGGGGGCTCCTACGAGCAGTACTTC
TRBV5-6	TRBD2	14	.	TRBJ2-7	CASLEREGSYEQYF	TGTGCCAGCCTTGAGCGGGAGGGCTCCTACGAGCAGTACTTC
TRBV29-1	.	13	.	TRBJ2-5	CSVEGAGGETQYF	TGCAGCGTTGAAGGGGCGGGCGGAGAGACCCAGTACTTC
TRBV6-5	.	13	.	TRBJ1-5	CASRYSEDQPQHF	TGTGCCAGCAGGTATTCCGAGGATCAGCCCCAGCATTTT
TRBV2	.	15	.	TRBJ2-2	CATKIGSTNTGELFF	TGTGCCACCAAGATCGGGAGTACGAACACCGGGGAGCTGTTTTTT
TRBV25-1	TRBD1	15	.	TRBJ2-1	CASSVGQVSYNEQFF	TGTGCCAGCAGTGTGGGACAGGTCTCCTACAATGAGCAGTTCTTC
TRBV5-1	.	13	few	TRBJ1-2	CASRRADNYGYTF	TGCGCCAGCAGGCGGGCGGACAACTATGGCTACACCTTC